This T cell receptor (beta chain) stems from a study of OX40 agonist ivuxolimab in advanced cancers. Study-wide context: Participants averaged approximately 65 years of age (range roughly 23 to 90) and were over 75% male.

Clones were read by immunoSEQ multiplex PCR, and TCRdb kept only the in-frame ones, dropping some. The data show approximately 70,000 clones, around 84% seen once. The trim removed 3 bases at V and 6 bases at J, leaving 13 bases unmatched. This CDR3 contains 16 residues. Germline V gene data show CDR1 as SGHDT and CDR2 as YYEEEE. This clone was found once. The chain couples TRBV5-6 to TRBJ2-5, with 8 bases lining up with TRBD2. Sample: CD4+ or CD8+ T cells sorted from blood, taken in a trial of the OX40 agonist ivuxolimab. The receptor's source is an adult with an advanced solid tumor such as melanoma, head and neck, liver or kidney cancer. The CDR3 DNA follows: TGTGCCAGCAGCTCAACGGGACTAGGTATTATAAAGACCCAGTACTTC. Translation gives CASSSTGLGIIKTQYF.